Following are 30 T cell receptor beta chains from one sample sequenced in a study of shared clonotypes between healthy human individuals. Data came from immunoSEQ multiplex PCR; TCRdb stores just in-frame clones and leaves some out. Of about 460,000 clones detected, approximately 80% appear once; the ten largest clones hold 12%. Sequenced input: PBMCs. These receptors originate from a woman between 35 and 50 years old in good health. Some clones in this sample may be carry-over from other donors' samples.

This clone was recorded many times. The genes are TRBV5-1 and TRBJ1-1; no clear D gene. Germline CDR1 SGHRS, CDR2 YFSETQ. The length of the CDR3 is 14 residues. Trimming took off 7 bases at V and 0 bases at J, with 13 bases between the two ends. CDR3 sequence (DNA): TGCGCCAGCCGAAGAGAGAGCATGAACACTGAAGCTTTCTTT. This sequence encodes CASRRESMNTEAFF.

The V gene is TRBV10-3, the J gene TRBJ2-5; D not resolved. Trimming stripped 0 bases from V and 13 bases from J, with 12 bases between. The CDR3 extends over 12 amino acids. Per germline, CDR1 ENHRY and CDR2 SYGVKD. The CDR3 nucleotides read TGTGCCATCAGTGAGTCGGGGATAGCCCGGTACTTC. This codes for CAISESGIARYF.

The chain joins TRBV6-6 to TRBJ2-1; no definite D call. The CDR3 covers 16 residues. CDR1 is MNHNY, CDR2 SVGAGI, per germline (reference sequence). With 2 bases removed from V and 6 bases from J, the gap between germline ends came to 17 bases. DNA of the CDR3: TGTGCCAGCAGTTACACACTTCAATTTTTACGCAATGAGCAGTTCTTC. Residues: CASSYTLQFLRNEQFF.

The rearrangement uses TRBV9 and TRBJ1-3, with TRBD1 identical over 10 bases. V shed 4 bases and J 3 bases; nucleotides not matched to a gene: 4. CDR1 SGDLS and CDR2 YYNGEE come from the germline V gene. The CDR3 has 15 amino acids. DNA of the CDR3: TGTGCCAGCAGCCTGGGACAGGGGATTGGAAACACCATATATTTT. Translation: CASSLGQGIGNTIYF.

In regard to this clone: A much larger clone differs by one base, so this may be a read error. J is TRBJ2-3 and V is TRBV11-3; D ambiguous. Germline-derived CDR1 and CDR2 are SGHNT and YENEEA. V was shortened by 3 bases and J by 2 bases, with 9 bases between the two germline ends. CDR3 length: 14 residues. Here the CDR3 DNA reads TGTGCCAGCAGCTTGGTCGGAGACACAGATACGCAGTATTTT. It yields the protein CASSLVGDTDTQYF. Using reference TRBV11-3 and TRBJ2-3 for the parts outside the CDR3, the full variable domain is EAGVVQSPRYKIIEKKQPVAFWCNPISGHNTLYWYLQNLGQGPELLIRYENEEAVDDSQLPKDRFSAERLKGVDSTLKIQPAELGDSAVYLCASSLVGDTDTQYFGPGTRLTVL.

A note on this clone: This likely stems from a read error, as it lies one base from a far larger clone. The chain uses TRBV2 and TRBJ1-2; D uncertain. From germline, CDR1 is SNHLY and CDR2 FYNNEI. V lost 4 bases and J 2 bases, leaving 26 bases between the germline ends. The CDR3 runs to 19 residues. CDR3 coding DNA: TGTGCCAGCAGTGGTTCGTTAGGACTGGGCCCCTATTGGAACTATGGCTACACCTTC. Translating gives CASSGSLGLGPYWNYGYTF.

The chain combines TRBV5-6 with TRBJ2-3; TRBD2 aligns across 9 bases. The germline gives CDR1 SGHDT, CDR2 YYEEEE. The junction had 13 bases not matched to a gene; V was cut back by 0 bases and J by 2 bases. CDR3 length equals 19 residues. The CDR3 sequence: CASSLVGGASGAHTDTQYF. CDR3 coding DNA: TGTGCCAGCAGCTTGGTAGGCGGAGCTAGCGGGGCTCACACAGATACGCAGTATTTT.

The CDR3 DNA sequence: TGTGCGGGACTCAACGAGCAGTACTTC. Its protein product is CAGLNEQYF. The chain links TRBV7-6 to TRBJ2-7; maybe TRBD2 (6 bases). CDR1 is SGHVS and CDR2 is FNYEAQ in the germline V gene. This CDR3 has 9 amino acids.

V and J are TRBV13 and TRBJ2-7; 15 bases are shared with TRBD2. From germline, CDR1 is PRHDT and CDR2 FYEKMQ (reference sequence). V dropped 5 bases and J dropped 4; count of bases not matched to a gene: 3. The CDR3 covers 15 residues. CDR3 in DNA: TGTGCCAGCAGCGAGGGACTAGCGGGAGGTTACGAGCAGTACTTC. Translated: CASSEGLAGGYEQYF.

As for this clone: Since a far larger clone is one base different, this is likely a read error. The conserved phenylalanine or tryptophan normally closing the CDR3 is absent here, so this likely arose from a read error. The CDR3 loop reads CACDGLRGFEAFL. Here the CDR3 DNA reads TGTGCCTGTGACGGACTCAGGGGGTTTGAAGCTTTCCTT. The V and J genes are TRBV30 and TRBJ1-1; 7 bases match TRBD1. V was pared by 6 bases and J by 7 bases, with 11 bases of the junction left unmatched. Per the germline V gene, CDR1 is GTSNPN and CDR2 is SVGIG (reference sequence). The CDR3 totals 13 residues.

The chain has TRBV6-4 and TRBJ1-6, with D possibly matching TRBD1 (5 bases). Per the germline V gene, CDR1 is MRHNA and CDR2 is SNTAGT. The CDR3 extends over 15 amino acids. V lost 3 bases and J 5 bases, leaving 11 bases between the germline ends. The CDR3 sequence is CASSERQGDNSPLHF. DNA for the CDR3: TGTGCCAGCAGTGAACGGCAGGGCGATAATTCACCCCTCCACTTT.

CDR3 bases: TGTGCCAGCAGCGGAAGAAACACTGAAGCTTTCTTT. This codes for CASSGRNTEAFF. The rearrangement links TRBV11-2 to TRBJ1-1; D ambiguous. CDR1 and CDR2 (germline): SGHAT, FQNNGV. The CDR3 covers 12 residues. V lost 5 bases and J lost 2, with 6 bases in between. Drawing the rest from reference TRBV11-2 and TRBJ1-1, the complete variable domain is EAGVAQSPRYKIIEKRQSVAFWCNPISGHATLYWYQQILGQGPKLLIQFQNNGVVDDSQLPKDRFSAERLKGVDSTLKIQPAKLEDSAVYLCASSGRNTEAFFGQGTRLTVV.

The sample holds one count of this clone. The CDR3 region has the DNA TGTGCCAGCAGCTTAGTCGGGGATTCGGGGCAGTATTTT. Translation gives CASSLVGDSGQYF. The chain employs TRBV7-3 and TRBJ2-3; perhaps TRBD2 as D (5 bases). The germline V gene encodes CDR1 SGHTA and CDR2 FQGTGA. This CDR3 is 13 amino acids long. Trimming removed 2 bases from V and 11 bases from J, with 14 bases in between.

The V call is TRBV7-9, the J call TRBJ1-5; a possible D gene is TRBD1 (5 bases). The CDR3 consists of 13 residues. CDR1 is SEHNR and CDR2 is FQNEAQ in the germline V gene (reference sequence). V dropped 3 bases and J dropped 6 bases, with 9 bases sitting between them. The CDR3 protein is CASSFAGSQPQHF. In nucleotides, the CDR3 is TGTGCCAGCAGCTTTGCAGGGAGTCAGCCCCAGCATTTT. The full variable domain, rest sourced from reference TRBV7-9 and TRBJ1-5, is DTGVSQNPRHKITKRGQNVTFRCDPISEHNRLYWYRQTLGQGPEFLTYFQNEAQLEKSRLLSDRFSAERPKGSFSTLEIQRTEQGDSAMYLCASSFAGSQPQHFGDGTRLSIL.

The V call is TRBV19, the J call TRBJ1-2; D is ambiguous. V lost 10 bases and J lost 4, with 22 bases in between. From germline, CDR1 is LNHDA and CDR2 SQIVND (reference sequence). The CDR3 loop spans 15 amino acids. The CDR3 loop reads CATSPSPKLGYGYTF. The CDR3 coding sequence is TGTGCCACCAGTCCGAGTCCAAAATTAGGCTATGGCTACACCTTC. Combining the CDR3 with reference TRBV19 and TRBJ1-2 gives the whole variable domain DGGITQSPKYLFRKEGQNVTLSCEQNLNHDAMYWYRQDPGQGLRLIYYSQIVNDFQKGDIAEGYSVSREKKESFPLTVTSAQKNPTAFYLCATSPSPKLGYGYTFGSGTRLTVV.

The CDR3 DNA is TGTGCCAGCATAGGGGGGCCGGCTGAAAAACTGTTTTTT. Translation gives CASIGGPAEKLFF. This chain joins TRBV9 and TRBJ1-4; D perhaps matches TRBD1 (6 bases). With 6 bases removed from V and 7 bases from J, the gap between germline ends came to 13 bases. The CDR3 runs 13 residues. Germline lookup yields CDR1 SGDLS and CDR2 YYNGEE.

The chain links TRBV19 to TRBJ2-5, with D hard to call. The CDR3 covers 13 residues. V was shortened by 4 bases and J by 0 bases, with 6 bases between the two germline ends. Per the germline V gene, CDR1 is LNHDA and CDR2 is SQIVND (reference sequence). The CDR3 coding sequence is TGTGCCAGTAGTAAAACAGACCAAGAGACCCAGTACTTC. Protein: CASSKTDQETQYF. The variable domain in full, with the rest retrieved from reference TRBV19 and TRBJ2-5, is DGGITQSPKYLFRKEGQNVTLSCEQNLNHDAMYWYRQDPGQGLRLIYYSQIVNDFQKGDIAEGYSVSREKKESFPLTVTSAQKNPTAFYLCASSKTDQETQYFGPGTRLLVL.

This clone has just a few counts. This likely stems from a read error, as it lies one base from a far larger clone. This CDR3 is also generated by other DNA sequences in the sample. The chain carries TRBV28 and TRBJ1-1, with TRBD1 as a possible D gene (6 bases). The CDR3 runs 12 residues. CDR1 and CDR2 (germline): MDHEN, SYDVKM. CDR3 DNA sequence: TGTGCCAGCAGTGTGGGGGGCACTGAGGCTTTCTTT. Protein product: CASSVGGTEAFF.

Many counts were recorded for this clone. The chain recombines TRBV19 with TRBJ2-1; D is perhaps TRBD2 (5 bases). CDR3 length equals 16 residues. V lost 1 base and J 7 bases, leaving 17 bases between the germline ends. CDR1 LNHDA and CDR2 SQIVND come from the germline V gene (reference sequence). The CDR3, as DNA: TGTGCCAGTAGTATAGGGGGAGCGAGAGGGAGAAATGAGCAGTTCTTC. Its protein product is CASSIGGARGRNEQFF.

Details on this clone: In the same sample, other DNA sequences code for this CDR3. The genes are TRBV30 and TRBJ1-5; weak D call: TRBD1 (5 bases). V was trimmed by 0 bases and J by 7 bases, leaving 10 bases between them. CDR1 GTSNPN and CDR2 SVGIG come from the germline V gene (reference sequence). The CDR3 covers 13 residues. Here the CDR3 reads CAWSVGRDQPQHF. In DNA, the CDR3 is TGTGCCTGGAGTGTCGGGCGGGACCAGCCCCAGCATTTT.

The J gene is TRBJ2-7, the V gene TRBV18, with 9 bases identical to TRBD2. The CDR3 length is 18 residues. J lost 1 base, V lost 3 bases, and 13 bases had no gene match. CDR1 and CDR2 from the germline V gene are KGHSH and LQKENI. The CDR3, as DNA: TGTGCCAGCTCACCGGGTAGCGGGGGAGGGTATCATTCCTACGAGCAGTACTTC. Protein product: CASSPGSGGGYHSYEQYF.

Comment on this clone: This may be a read error, as it is one base from a much larger clone. The chain employs TRBV11-2 and TRBJ2-7; D could derive from TRBD1 or TRBD2 (5 bases each). V lost 4 bases and J 0 bases, leaving 10 bases between the germline ends. Germline CDR1 reads SGHAT; CDR2 reads FQNNGV. This CDR3 is built from 14 residues. CDR3 residues: CASSWDRNSYEQYF. The DNA for the CDR3 is TGTGCCAGCAGCTGGGACCGAAACTCCTACGAGCAGTACTTC.

Note on this clone: This likely traces to a read error, being one base from a far larger clone. The chain couples TRBV9 to TRBJ2-7; 8 nucleotides line up with TRBD2. This CDR3 is 15 amino acids long. The germline CDR1 and CDR2 sequences are SGDLS and YYNGEE. Losses at the gene ends were 4 bases for V and 5 bases for J; bases not matched to a gene: 11. This CDR3 reads CASSPRFSGNDEQYF. The DNA of the CDR3 is TGTGCCAGCAGCCCCCGGTTTAGCGGGAACGACGAGCAGTACTTC.

On this clone: This may stem from a read error, because a much larger clone lies one nucleotide away. Other DNA sequences in this sample translate to the same CDR3. The rearrangement links TRBV5-4 to TRBJ2-1, with D uncertain. This CDR3 contains 16 residues. Germline CDR1 SGHNT, CDR2 YYREEE (reference sequence). The V gene lost 4 bases and the J gene lost 7 bases, with 21 bases spanning the gap. DNA of the CDR3: TGTGCCAGCAGCCTGGATCCCGGACCCCAGGTGAATGAGCAGTTCTTC. Residues: CASSLDPGPQVNEQFF.

This chain links TRBV5-4 with TRBJ2-5; D possibly uses TRBD1 or TRBD2 (5 bases each). The CDR3 has 16 amino acids. CDR1 is SGHNT and CDR2 is YYREEE in the germline V gene (reference sequence). Trimming took off 3 bases at V and 4 bases at J, with 19 bases between the two ends. CDR3 region: CASSSAPGQGRETQYF. The DNA for the CDR3 is TGTGCCAGCAGCTCCGCTCCGGGGCAGGGAAGAGAGACCCAGTACTTC.

Turning to this clone: One base separates it from a far larger clone, so it is likely a read error. Other DNA sequences in the same sample also yield this CDR3. The V and J genes are TRBV4-3 and TRBJ2-3, with D possibly being TRBD1 (6 bases). The germline gives CDR1 LGHNA, CDR2 YSLEER. CDR3 size: 15 residues. Trimming pared 3 bases from V and 3 bases from J, leaving 13 bases between. The CDR3 region has the DNA TGCGCCAGCAGCCAGGAGCTTAGGGGGACAGATACGCAGTATTTT. Its protein is CASSQELRGTDTQYF.

The genes are TRBV27 and TRBJ2-3; 9 bases are shared with TRBD2. The V and J ends lost 3 bases and 1 base, in that order; junction bases with no gene match: 14. This CDR3 is 19 amino acids long. The germline CDR1 and CDR2 sequences are MNHEY and SMNVEV (reference sequence). CDR3 residues: CASSFNLVTSGYRTDTQYF. CDR3 nucleotides: TGTGCCAGCAGTTTTAATCTTGTGACTAGCGGCTACCGCACAGATACGCAGTATTTT.

This clone was picked up a small number of times. The chain couples TRBV1 to TRBJ1-2. TRBV1 is shown as a pseudogene. The CDR3 contains 16 residues. CDR3 in DNA: TGCACCAGCAGAAACCAATGTTTGTGCGAAACCTATGGCTACACCTTC. Translated: CTSRNQCLCETYGYTF.

The CDR3 region has the DNA TGTGCCAGCAGCTTACGGGAGGGACTAGCGGGAGGGCCACAGTACTTC. Encoded protein: CASSLREGLAGGPQYF. This chain connects TRBV7-6 to TRBJ2-7; the match to TRBD2 covers 16 bases. The CDR3 is made up of 16 amino acids. J was trimmed by 10 bases and V by 2 bases; bases with no gene match: 8. CDR1 is SGHVS and CDR2 is FNYEAQ in the germline V gene.

The V and J genes are TRBV9 and TRBJ2-5, with TRBD2 matching 8 bases. Germline CDR1 reads SGDLS; CDR2 reads YYNGEE. The CDR3 is made up of 14 amino acids. V dropped 3 bases and J dropped 2; count of bases not matched to a gene: 3. The CDR3 DNA reads as TGTGCCAGCAGCGCTTTAGCGGGACAAGAGACCCAGTACTTC. Translating it yields CASSALAGQETQYF.